The clone carrying this T cell receptor (beta chain) qualifies as medium-sized. Its antigen is not identified. The data were obtained in a study of T-cell memory formation after mild COVID-19. Findings of the study overall: Clones contracting day 15 to 85 were balanced CD4/CD8; later expanders leaned CD4+. Researchers report contracting CD4+ clones mostly in CM and EM, with CD8+ clones in EMRA.

Germline loops: CDR1 MGHRA, CDR2 YSYEKL. V was trimmed by 3 bases and J by 9 bases, leaving 21 bases between them. CDR3 size: 16 residues. 5'RACE primed at constant segments yielded TCR alpha and TCR beta cDNA libraries bearing sample barcodes and UMIs. Via MiXCR, TCRdb re-called the 5' RACE reads, giving one row per CDR3 protein. The top ten clones hold roughly 22% of a sample with tens of thousands of distinct CDR3 sequences, approximately 12% of them seen once. Sample: PBMCs or a T cell subset sorted from them (not recorded which). This clonotype was sampled from a man younger than 35 who had mild COVID-19 (a few samples of this study predate the infection). Cell type and time point are not known. The rearrangement uses TRBV4-1 and TRBJ1-5, with D tentatively TRBD1 (5 bases). The chain's CDR3 is CASSQIDMGLAGPQHF. In nucleotides, the CDR3 is TGCGCCAGCAGCCAGATAGATATGGGGCTGGCGGGGCCCCAGCATTTT.